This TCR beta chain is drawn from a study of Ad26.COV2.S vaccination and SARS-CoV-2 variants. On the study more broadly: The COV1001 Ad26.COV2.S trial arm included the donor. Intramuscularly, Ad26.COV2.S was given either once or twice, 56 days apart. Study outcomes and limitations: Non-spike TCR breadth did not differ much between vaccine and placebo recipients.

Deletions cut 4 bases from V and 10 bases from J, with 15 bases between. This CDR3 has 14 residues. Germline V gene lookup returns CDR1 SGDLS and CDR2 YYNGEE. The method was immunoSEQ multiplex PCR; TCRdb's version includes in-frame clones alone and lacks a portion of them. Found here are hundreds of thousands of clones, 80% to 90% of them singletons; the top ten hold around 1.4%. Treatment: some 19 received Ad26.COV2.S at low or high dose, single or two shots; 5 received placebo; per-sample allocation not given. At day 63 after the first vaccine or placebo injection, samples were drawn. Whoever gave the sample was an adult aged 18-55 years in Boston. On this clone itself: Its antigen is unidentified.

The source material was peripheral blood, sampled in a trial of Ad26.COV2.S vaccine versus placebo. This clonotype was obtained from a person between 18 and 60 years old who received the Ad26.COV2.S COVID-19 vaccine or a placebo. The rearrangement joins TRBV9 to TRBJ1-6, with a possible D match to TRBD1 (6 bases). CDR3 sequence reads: CASSPQGGHSPLHF. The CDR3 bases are TGTGCCAGCAGCCCACAGGGTGGGCACTCACCCCTCCACTTT.